This T cell receptor beta chain was captured in a study of T cell responses to AZD1222 COVID-19 vaccine. Concerning this clone itself: Antigen specificity is unknown.

This CDR3 spans 14 amino acids. Germline values: CDR1 SGHDT, CDR2 YYEEEE. The V and J ends lost 7 bases and 6 bases respectively, with 14 bases between them. General study results and limits: Possibly, clonal diversity was underestimated; donors were largely white British and included more females. CD4 TCRs linked to vaccination spanned spike, dominating at 160-218 and 743-854.

Only in-frame clones appear in the TCRdb table, and some are missing; sequencing was by immunoSEQ multiplex PCR. The data hold about 140,000 clones, with 80% to 95% observed a single time. This chain connects TRBV5-6 to TRBJ1-6; a possible D gene is TRBD1 (5 bases). The sample in question was peripheral blood, obtained on day 0 of AZD1222 vaccination. The TCR was taken from an adult in good health. CDR3 region: CASGRAGGNSPLHF. DNA of the CDR3: TGTGCCAGCGGCAGGGCTGGGGGTAATTCACCCCTCCACTTT.